Given below is one T cell receptor beta chain in context. Mismatch with germline at one junction end may stem from a read error. Germline CDR1 SSHAT, CDR2 FNYEAQ (reference sequence). The CDR3 spans 16 residues. Only in-frame clones appear in the TCRdb table, and some are missing; sequencing was by immunoSEQ multiplex PCR. In the table there are tens of thousands of clones, approximately 78% of which are singletons. These data come from a study of blood T cell repertoires in COVID-19. Across the whole study: Nucleic acid was either cDNA or gDNA, and it came from T cells, B-cell-depleted T cells, or PBMCs.

The gene calls are TRBV7-7 and TRBJ2-2; D is undetermined. The sequence was obtained from a woman aged 60-75 years with acute or convalescent COVID-19. Sequenced: peripheral blood. The CDR3 DNA reads as TGTGCTAGCAGCTTATTCGGGTACCCCGACACCGGGGAGCTGTTTTTT. Translated, it gives CASSLFGYPDTGELFF.